This TCR beta chain was captured in a study of cytomegalovirus exposure and HLA in healthy donors. Donors were drawn from the 120-subject validation cohort, separate from the approximately 700-subject first cohort. Only in-frame clones appear in the TCRdb table, and some are missing; sequencing was by immunoSEQ multiplex PCR. The sample contains 150,000 to 170,000 clones, 65% to 90% of which appear only once. Study-wide points: Cytomegalovirus association was listed for roughly 160 TCR beta chains.

CDR1 SGHVS and CDR2 FNYEAQ come from the germline V gene. With V trimmed by 4 bases and J by 2 bases, 4 bases remained unmatched. The CDR3 consists of 14 residues. As concerns this clone: Its antigen is currently unknown.

This receptor was obtained from a man aged 18 to 29 in good health and CMV-seropositive. This chain uses TRBV7-6 with TRBJ2-7, with 8 bases matching TRBD1. The specimen sequenced was PBMCs. In DNA form, the CDR3 reads TGTGCCAGCAGCTCTGACAGGGGCGCCTACGAGCAGTACTTC. Protein sequence: CASSSDRGAYEQYF.